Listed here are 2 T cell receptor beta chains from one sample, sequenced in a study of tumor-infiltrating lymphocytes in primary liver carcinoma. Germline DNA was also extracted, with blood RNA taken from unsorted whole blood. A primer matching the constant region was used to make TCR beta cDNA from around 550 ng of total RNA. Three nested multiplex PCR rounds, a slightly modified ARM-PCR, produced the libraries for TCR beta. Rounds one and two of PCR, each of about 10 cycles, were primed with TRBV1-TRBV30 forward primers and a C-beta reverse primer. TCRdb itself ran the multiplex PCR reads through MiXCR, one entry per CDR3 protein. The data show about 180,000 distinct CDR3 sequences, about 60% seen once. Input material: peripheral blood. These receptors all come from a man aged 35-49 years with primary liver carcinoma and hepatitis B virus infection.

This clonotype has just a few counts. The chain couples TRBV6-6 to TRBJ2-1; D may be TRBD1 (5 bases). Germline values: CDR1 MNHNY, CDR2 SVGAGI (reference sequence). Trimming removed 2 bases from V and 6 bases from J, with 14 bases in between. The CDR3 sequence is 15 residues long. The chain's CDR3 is CASSYLGVRSNEQFF. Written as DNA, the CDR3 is TGTGCCAGCAGTTACCTAGGGGTTCGATCCAATGAGCAGTTCTTC.

CDR3 protein: CASSITGTMNTEAFF. Here the CDR3 DNA reads TGTGCCAGTAGTATAACCGGGACTATGAACACTGAAGCTTTCTTT. The J gene is TRBJ1-1, the V gene TRBV19; possible D gene TRBD1, 5 bases. The germline V gene has CDR1 LNHDA and CDR2 SQIVND (reference sequence). The V end lost 2 bases, the J end lost 0 bases, and 10 bases lay between the germline ends. The CDR3 runs 15 residues.